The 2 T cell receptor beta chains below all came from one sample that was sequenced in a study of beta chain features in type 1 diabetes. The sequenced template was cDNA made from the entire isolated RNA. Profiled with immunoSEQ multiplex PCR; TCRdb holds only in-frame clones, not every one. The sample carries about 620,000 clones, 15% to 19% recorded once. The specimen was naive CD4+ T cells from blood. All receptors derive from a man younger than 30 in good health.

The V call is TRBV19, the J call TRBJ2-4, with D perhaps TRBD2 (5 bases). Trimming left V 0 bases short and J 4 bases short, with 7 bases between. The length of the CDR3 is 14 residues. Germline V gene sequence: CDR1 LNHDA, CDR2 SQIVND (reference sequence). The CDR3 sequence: CASSIEGLKNIQYF. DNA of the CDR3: TGTGCCAGTAGTATAGAAGGACTGAAAAACATTCAGTACTTC.

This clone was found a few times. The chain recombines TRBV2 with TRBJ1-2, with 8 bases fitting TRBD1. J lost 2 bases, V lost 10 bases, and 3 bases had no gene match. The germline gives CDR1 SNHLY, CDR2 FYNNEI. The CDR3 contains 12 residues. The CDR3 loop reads CATDRENYGYTF. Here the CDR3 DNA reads TGTGCCACGGACAGGGAAAACTATGGCTACACCTTC.